These 32 T cell receptor beta chains were all obtained from the same sample, sequenced in a study of T cells in Graves' hyperthyroidism and ophthalmopathy. The CDR3 regions of TCR beta were amplified from RNA transcripts. First-round RT-PCR with HTBI primers amplified the TCR CDR3 region. TCRdb independently ran MiXCR on the multiplex PCR reads; one entry per CDR3 protein. Of some 550,000 distinct CDR3 sequences listed, about 16% are singletons. The sample taken for sequencing was blood. The receptor set was obtained from a middle-aged woman with Graves' ophthalmopathy.

The chain combines TRBV5-1 with TRBJ1-6; 7 positions match TRBD1. The CDR3 is 17 residues long. CDR1 and CDR2 from the germline V gene are SGHRS and YFSETQ. The junction had 7 bases not matched to a gene; V was cut back by 0 bases and J by 4 bases. The CDR3 nucleotides read TGCGCCAGCAGCTTGGCCGAAGGGGGCAGATATAATTCACCCCTCCACTTT. Translated: CASSLAEGGRYNSPLHF.

The chain is built from TRBV15 and TRBJ2-4, with D perhaps being TRBD1 or TRBD2 (5 bases each). The CDR3 totals 16 residues. Trimming took 3 bases from V and 4 from J, leaving 16 bases between them. Germline values: CDR1 LNHNV, CDR2 YYDKDF (reference sequence). In nucleotides, the CDR3 is TGTGCCACCAGCAGTCCTAGGGACGGGATAAAAAACATTCAGTACTTC. Translating it yields CATSSPRDGIKNIQYF.

This chain connects TRBV7-2 to TRBJ2-1; TRBD2 matches 8 bases. CDR1 is SGHTA, CDR2 FQGNSA, per germline. The CDR3 contains 13 residues. V was pared by 9 bases and J by 8 bases, with 9 bases of the junction left unmatched. CDR3 DNA: TGTGCCAGTCGGGAGGGCCCTCCCGATGAGCAGTTCTTC. This gives the protein CASREGPPDEQFF.

The table lists this clonotype with many counts. The genes are TRBV5-1 and TRBJ2-3; the match to TRBD2 covers 11 bases. V lost 5 bases, J lost 1 base, and 12 bases stayed unmatched. This CDR3 has 18 amino acids. Germline CDR1 SGHRS, CDR2 YFSETQ. CDR3 sequence reads: CASRSETSGITGTDTQYF. CDR3 sequence (DNA): TGCGCCAGCAGATCTGAGACTAGCGGGATAACCGGCACAGATACGCAGTATTTT. The variable domain in full, completed from reference TRBV5-1 and TRBJ2-3, reads KAGVTQTPRYLIKTRGQQVTLSCSPISGHRSVSWYQQTPGQGLQFLFEYFSETQRNKGNFPGRFSGRQFSNSRSEMNVSTLELGDSALYLCASRSETSGITGTDTQYFGPGTRLTVL.

This clonotype was seen only a few times. The chain recombines TRBV4-1 with TRBJ1-1, with 11 bases that match TRBD1. The J segment lost 5 bases and the V segment lost 4 bases, leaving 6 bases of the junction unmatched. The CDR3 totals 15 residues. In germline, CDR1 is MGHRA, CDR2 YSYEKL. The CDR3 sequence is CASSLRGTGGTEAFF. The CDR3 DNA is TGCGCCAGCAGCCTCAGGGGGACAGGGGGAACTGAAGCTTTCTTT.

The sample holds many counts of this clonotype. V usage is TRBV5-1 and J usage is TRBJ2-1; 10 nucleotides align to TRBD2. V lost 0 bases and J lost 7; bases outside the gene matches: 4. The CDR3 consists of 15 residues. CDR1 and CDR2 from the germline V gene are SGHRS and YFSETQ. CDR3 bases: TGCGCCAGCAGCTTGGTGCTAGCGGGAGAAAATGAGCAGTTCTTC. This translates into CASSLVLAGENEQFF.

This clonotype turned up a few times. The chain couples TRBV10-3 to TRBJ2-3; 9 bases are a match to TRBD1. Germline values: CDR1 ENHRY, CDR2 SYGVKD. After removal of 4 bases from V and 4 bases from J, the junction contained 9 bases not matched to a gene. This CDR3 is built from 16 residues. In DNA, the CDR3 is TGTGCCATCAGTGGAGGGTGGACAGGGGTTGCAGATACGCAGTATTTT. This encodes CAISGGWTGVADTQYF.

This clonotype has a count of ten or more. V is TRBV7-8 and J is TRBJ2-3, with 8 bases fitting TRBD1. This CDR3 spans 15 amino acids. The germline V gene encodes CDR1 SGHVS and CDR2 FQNEAQ. V was pared by 5 bases and J by 4 bases, with 8 bases of the junction left unmatched. CDR3: CASSEDRVPADTQYF. The CDR3 region has the DNA TGTGCCAGCAGCGAGGACAGGGTCCCCGCAGATACGCAGTATTTT.

This sequence joins TRBV5-1 and TRBJ1-1; 8 bases are a match to TRBD1. Germline CDR1 SGHRS, CDR2 YFSETQ. After removal of 5 bases from V and 7 bases from J, the junction contained 7 bases not matched to a gene. This CDR3 is built from 13 residues. CDR3 residues: CASRFQGAGEAFF. As DNA, the CDR3 is TGCGCCAGCAGATTTCAGGGGGCAGGTGAAGCTTTCTTT.

The CDR3 DNA reads TGTGCCTGGAGGGCGGGAGGGCCGGTCAGGGAGACGCAGTATTTT. Its protein is CAWRAGGPVRETQYF. The J gene is TRBJ2-3, the V gene TRBV30, with TRBD2 matching over 9 bases. The CDR3 is 15 amino acids. V shed 3 bases and J 9 bases; nucleotides not matched to a gene: 13. From germline, CDR1 is GTSNPN and CDR2 SVGIG (reference sequence).

This clonotype was counted ten times or more. V gene TRBV18 combines with J gene TRBJ2-3; 7 bases match TRBD1. The junction had 0 bases not matched to a gene; V was cut back by 2 bases and J by 4 bases. The CDR3 extends over 13 amino acids. The germline V gene has CDR1 KGHSH and CDR2 LQKENI. For the CDR3, the DNA is TGTGCCAGCTCACCAGACAGGGCAGATACGCAGTATTTT. Its protein product is CASSPDRADTQYF.

This clonotype showed up just a few times. This sequence joins TRBV27 and TRBJ1-5; a weak D match, TRBD1 (5 bases). The CDR3 sequence is 15 residues long. Trimming left V 3 bases short and J 2 bases short, with 11 bases between. The germline V gene has CDR1 MNHEY and CDR2 SMNVEV (reference sequence). The CDR3 bases are TGTGCCAGCAGTTTGATGGGGGGAGGCAATCAGCCCCAGCATTTT. Its protein is CASSLMGGGNQPQHF.

In its sample, this clonotype was seen many times. The genes are TRBV2 and TRBJ2-3; TRBD2 matches at 12 bases. Germline loops: CDR1 SNHLY, CDR2 FYNNEI. V was pared by 6 bases and J by 4 bases, with 8 bases of the junction left unmatched. There are 16 residues in the CDR3. The CDR3 bases are TGTGCCAGCAGGACCCCTAGCGGGGGGGCGCCAGATACGCAGTATTTT. It specifies CASRTPSGGAPDTQYF.

The chain has TRBV6-1 and TRBJ2-2, with 11 bases matching TRBD2. J gave up 3 bases and V 10 bases, and 4 bases lay outside the gene matches. The CDR3 contains 14 residues. Germline CDR1 reads MNHNS; CDR2 reads SASEGT. The CDR3 DNA is TGTGCCACCGAACTAGCGGGGGACACCGGGGAGCTGTTTTTT. This codes for CATELAGDTGELFF.

V usage is TRBV15 and J usage is TRBJ2-1, with TRBD2 matching 12 bases. The junction had 11 bases not matched to a gene; V was cut back by 2 bases and J by 0 bases. Per the germline V gene, CDR1 is LNHNV and CDR2 is YYDKDF (reference sequence). The CDR3 has 20 amino acids. CDR3 loop: CATSRSPGLAGLSSYNEQFF. CDR3 sequence (DNA): TGTGCCACCAGCAGATCGCCGGGACTAGCGGGCTTGAGCTCCTACAATGAGCAGTTCTTC.

The CDR3 DNA follows: TGTGCCAGCAGTGCTCAATCTCAGGGCACTGAAGCTTTCTTT. Amino acid sequence: CASSAQSQGTEAFF. The rearrangement links TRBV28 to TRBJ1-1; TRBD1 might be the D (5 bases). Germline V CDR1 and CDR2: MDHEN, SYDVKM. The germline V and J ends were trimmed by 5 bases and 4 bases, with 14 bases remaining between them. This CDR3 contains 14 residues.

V and J are TRBV30 and TRBJ1-1, with D possibly being TRBD1 (5 bases). The ends were cut back, 2 bases at V and 0 bases at J, with 10 bases in the middle. The CDR3 runs to 14 residues. CDR1 and CDR2 (germline): GTSNPN, SVGIG (reference sequence). The CDR3 DNA is TGTGCCTGGAGTCTGGGACGGGTGAACACTGAAGCTTTCTTT. It translates to CAWSLGRVNTEAFF.

This clonotype was seen ten or more times. The V gene is TRBV28, the J gene TRBJ1-1; D gene ambiguous. V lost 2 bases, J lost 5 bases, and 15 bases lay in between. Germline CDR1 reads MDHEN; CDR2 reads SYDVKM. This CDR3 has 15 amino acids. The CDR3 loop reads CASSLDGPRATEAFF. CDR3 coding DNA: TGTGCCAGCAGTTTAGACGGTCCGCGGGCTACTGAAGCTTTCTTT.

Note on this clonotype: A read error may explain this, as a much larger clone is one base away. Without the conserved terminal phenylalanine or tryptophan, this CDR3 likely stems from a read error. The chain employs TRBV6-1 and TRBJ2-5; no clear D. CDR3 length equals 14 residues. Germline CDR1 reads MNHNS; CDR2 reads SASEGT. CDR3 sequence reads: CASSPGTDQETQYL. The CDR3 DNA is TGCGCCAGCAGCCCAGGCACGGACCAAGAGACCCAGTACTTG.

This clonotype was observed a handful of times. The chain carries TRBV28 and TRBJ1-3; perhaps TRBD1 as D (6 bases). Trimming took off 2 bases at V and 4 bases at J, with 12 bases between the two ends. The CDR3 sequence is 15 residues long. Germline CDR1 reads MDHEN; CDR2 reads SYDVKM. The CDR3 spells CASSLPGAGGNTIYF. The CDR3 DNA is TGTGCCAGCAGTTTACCAGGGGCTGGAGGAAACACCATATATTTT.

The chain couples TRBV2 to TRBJ2-1; 12 bases align to TRBD2. The junction had 8 bases not matched to a gene; V was cut back by 8 bases and J by 9 bases. The CDR3 is 14 residues long. CDR1 is SNHLY, CDR2 FYNNEI, per germline. CDR3 loop: CASASGGAFGEQFF. The CDR3 DNA is TGTGCCAGCGCTAGCGGGGGGGCCTTCGGTGAGCAGTTCTTC.

This clonotype occurred many times. The rearrangement joins TRBV28 to TRBJ2-4, with D maybe TRBD1 (5 bases). CDR1 and CDR2 (germline): MDHEN, SYDVKM. The CDR3 consists of 11 residues. Trimming removed 8 bases from V and 12 bases from J, with 14 bases in between. CDR3 in DNA: TGTGCCAGCGGAATCCTCGGACATCAGTACTTC. Translating it yields CASGILGHQYF.

Ten or more counts support this clonotype. This CDR3 fails to terminate in the conserved phenylalanine or tryptophan, so it likely reflects a read error. The chain has TRBV2 and TRBJ2-1; D may be TRBD1 or TRBD2 (5 bases each). The ends were cut back, 1 base at V and 7 bases at J, with 14 bases in the middle. Germline values: CDR1 SNHLY, CDR2 FYNNEI. The CDR3 runs to 15 residues. The DNA of the CDR3 is TGTGCCAGCAGTGAAGGTTGGGGGTTGGGGAATGAGCAGTTCCTC. This sequence encodes CASSEGWGLGNEQFL.

V usage is TRBV18 and J usage is TRBJ2-1; 9 bases fit TRBD1. Per the germline V gene, CDR1 is KGHSH and CDR2 is LQKENI. J was trimmed by 9 bases and V by 5 bases; bases with no gene match: 2. This CDR3 has 12 amino acids. The CDR3: CASSTGGGEQFF. The CDR3 DNA reads as TGTGCCAGCTCAACAGGGGGCGGTGAGCAGTTCTTC.

There are a few counts of this clonotype. The chain has TRBV5-8 and TRBJ2-1; 7 bases line up with TRBD1. J lost 0 bases, V lost 3 bases, and 3 bases had no gene match. Looked up from germline, CDR1 is SGHTS and CDR2 is YDEGEE. CDR3 length: 15 residues. The CDR3 sequence is CASSSKGASYNEQFF. CDR3 bases: TGTGCCAGCAGCTCCAAGGGGGCCTCCTACAATGAGCAGTTCTTC.

This clonotype showed up many times. The chain uses TRBV3-1 and TRBJ2-3; D is undetermined. V was cut by 6 bases and J by 3 bases, with 16 bases left in between. There are 15 residues in the CDR3. Germline CDR1 is LGHDT and CDR2 is YNNKEL (reference sequence). The CDR3 loop is CASRRQRSSTDTQYF. The CDR3, as DNA: TGTGCCAGCAGACGACAAAGATCTAGTACAGATACGCAGTATTTT.

The chain joins TRBV15 to TRBJ2-4; a weak D match, TRBD2 (5 bases). The CDR3 spans 15 residues. The germline V and J ends were trimmed by 0 bases and 8 bases, with 14 bases remaining between them. The germline CDR1 and CDR2 sequences are LNHNV and YYDKDF (reference sequence). As DNA, the CDR3 is TGTGCCACCAGCAGAGAGGTCCAACCGAGGGACATTCAGTACTTC. It specifies CATSREVQPRDIQYF.

This clonotype was observed at least ten times. This sequence joins TRBV7-9 and TRBJ2-3; the D gene is possibly TRBD2 (5 bases). The CDR3 is made up of 15 amino acids. Trimming cost V 3 bases and J 4 bases, with 14 bases left between them. The germline gives CDR1 SEHNR, CDR2 FQNEAQ (reference sequence). The CDR3 DNA sequence: TGTGCCAGCAGCTTTTCGGGAAGTGACGCAGATACGCAGTATTTT. Protein sequence: CASSFSGSDADTQYF.

This chain uses TRBV3-1 with TRBJ2-5; D possibly corresponds to TRBD2 (6 bases). The germline V and J ends were trimmed by 1 base and 7 bases, with 13 bases remaining between them. Germline V gene data show CDR1 as LGHDT and CDR2 as YNNKEL (reference sequence). The CDR3 sequence is 14 residues long. CDR3 coding DNA: TGTGCCAGCAGCCAAGTTACGCAGGGAGGGACCCAGTACTTC. Residues: CASSQVTQGGTQYF.

The gene calls are TRBV18 and TRBJ2-1, with a tentative D call TRBD2 (5 bases). This CDR3 is built from 14 residues. With 4 bases removed from V and 7 bases from J, the gap between germline ends came to 14 bases. From germline, CDR1 is KGHSH and CDR2 LQKENI. The DNA of the CDR3 is TGTGCCAGCTCACTAAGCGGTCTTCGGAATGAGCAGTTCTTC. Translating it yields CASSLSGLRNEQFF.

This clonotype was recorded many times. The gene calls are TRBV30 and TRBJ2-7; 7 bases line up with TRBD1. This CDR3 has 12 amino acids. Per the germline V gene, CDR1 is GTSNPN and CDR2 is SVGIG (reference sequence). V lost 3 bases and J lost 4; bases outside the gene matches: 3. CDR3 loop: CAWSQQGYEQYF. The CDR3 DNA is TGTGCCTGGAGCCAACAGGGGTACGAGCAGTACTTC.

The table lists this clonotype with many counts. V gene TRBV15 combines with J gene TRBJ2-1; D could derive from TRBD1 or TRBD2 (5 bases each). The CDR3 spans 19 residues. Germline lookup yields CDR1 LNHNV and CDR2 YYDKDF (reference sequence). V lost 3 bases and J 0 bases, leaving 21 bases between the germline ends. This chain's CDR3 is CATSSVGATVEFSYNEQFF. The CDR3 DNA sequence: TGTGCCACCAGCAGCGTCGGGGCAACGGTTGAATTCTCCTACAATGAGCAGTTCTTC.